Below, 13 T cell receptor beta chains from the same sample are listed, as sequenced in a study of T-cell reconstitution after alpha-beta-depleted transplantation in children. The authors prepared the TCRbeta library with unique molecular identifiers. TCRdb itself ran the PCR reads through MiXCR, one entry per CDR3 protein. The table shows about 900,000 distinct CDR3 sequences, with 25% to 35% occurring only once. The input for sequencing was PBMCs, mostly from graft donor cells, taken 360 days after TCRalphabeta/CD19-depleted stem cell transplant. The receptor set was obtained from a boy younger than two who had a stem cell transplant for SCID, so the T cells may come from the graft donor.

This clonotype occurred a few times. This chain joins TRBV29-1 and TRBJ2-3; D is perhaps TRBD2 (6 bases). There are 13 residues in the CDR3. Deletions cut 4 bases from V and 2 bases from J, with 10 bases between. CDR1 is SQVTM and CDR2 is ANQGSEA in the germline V gene. The CDR3 protein is CSVGSGVTDTQYF. The CDR3 DNA is TGCAGCGTTGGGTCGGGGGTCACAGATACGCAGTATTTT.

The rearrangement uses TRBV29-1 and TRBJ1-4, with D possibly being TRBD1 (5 bases). The CDR3 runs to 15 residues. Trimming took 4 bases from V and 5 from J, leaving 17 bases between them. Per germline, CDR1 SQVTM and CDR2 ANQGSEA. CDR3 in DNA: TGCAGCGTTGGAGGGTGGGGCAGCCCGAATGAAAAACTGTTTTTT. It codes for CSVGGWGSPNEKLFF.

The chain recombines TRBV20-1 with TRBJ2-1; TRBD1 aligns across 10 bases. V lost 0 bases to trimming and J lost 9 bases; unmatched junction nucleotides: 5. The CDR3 is 14 amino acids. Looked up from germline, CDR1 is DFQATT and CDR2 is SNEGSKA (reference sequence). CDR3 in amino acids: CSARDWTGGGEQFF. CDR3 DNA sequence: TGCAGTGCTAGAGATTGGACAGGGGGAGGTGAGCAGTTCTTC.

The chain combines TRBV6-5 with TRBJ2-3; tentatively, D is TRBD1 (6 bases). The CDR3 is 15 residues long. Looked up from germline, CDR1 is MNHEY and CDR2 is SVGAGI. V was pared by 5 bases and J by 3 bases, with 15 bases between. CDR3 region: CASSNPHRGTDTQYF. CDR3 DNA sequence: TGTGCCAGCAGTAACCCTCATAGGGGGACAGATACGCAGTATTTT.

This clonotype has just a few counts. In nucleotides, the CDR3 is TGTGCCAGCAGCTTTGGTCCAGCCAAAAACATTCAGTACTTC. It yields the protein CASSFGPAKNIQYF. The gene calls are TRBV5-6 and TRBJ2-4, with D uncertain. V was pared by 2 bases and J by 0 bases, with 6 bases between. The CDR3 is 14 amino acids. CDR1 and CDR2 (germline): SGHDT, YYEEEE.

This clonotype was counted a few times. The chain combines TRBV12-3 or TRBV12-4 with TRBJ2-7; no firm D call. The CDR3 length is 12 residues. V was clipped by 3 bases and J by 3 bases, with 6 bases between them. The CDR3 is CASSFRIYEQYF. The CDR3 bases are TGTGCCAGCAGTTTCCGGATCTACGAGCAGTACTTC.

V gene TRBV20-1 combines with J gene TRBJ2-7; D uncertain. The CDR3 extends over 11 amino acids. Trimming took 6 bases from V and 6 from J, leaving 12 bases between them. Germline V CDR1 and CDR2: DFQATT, SNEGSKA (reference sequence). The CDR3, as DNA: TGCAGTGCCCCCGCAAGGTCCGAGCAGTACTTC. Translating it yields CSAPARSEQYF.

This clonotype came up a few times. J is TRBJ2-7 and V is TRBV6-1, with D uncertain. In germline, CDR1 is MNHNS, CDR2 SASEGT. V was cut by 6 bases and J by 3 bases, with 15 bases left in between. The CDR3 extends over 14 amino acids. The CDR3 DNA follows: TGTGCCAGCAGCCCCTGGAGCATGGGCTACGAGCAGTACTTC. Its protein is CASSPWSMGYEQYF.

The V and J genes are TRBV20-1 and TRBJ2-5; D is ambiguous. The CDR3 totals 13 residues. CDR1 is DFQATT, CDR2 SNEGSKA, per germline (reference sequence). V lost 6 bases and J 1 base, leaving 12 bases between the germline ends. CDR3 loop: CSARRWGQETQYF. In nucleotides, the CDR3 is TGCAGTGCCCGCCGGTGGGGCCAAGAGACCCAGTACTTC.

For this clonotype: One junction end disagrees with the germline gene, perhaps due to a read error. The chain recombines TRBV12-3 or TRBV12-4 with TRBJ1-5, with no clear D. The CDR3 extends over 8 amino acids. The CDR3 protein is CASSLLTF. The CDR3 nucleotides are TGTGCCAGCAGTTTGCTGACTTTT.

This clonotype has more than one count but fewer than ten. The rearrangement joins TRBV12-3 or TRBV12-4 to TRBJ1-1; 7 bases line up with TRBD1. The V and J ends lost 8 bases and 3 bases, in that order; junction bases with no gene match: 6. This CDR3 contains 13 residues. The CDR3 region is CASREGAYTEAFF. The CDR3 DNA reads TGTGCCAGCCGGGAGGGGGCTTACACTGAAGCTTTCTTT.

In its sample, this clonotype was seen a few times. The rearrangement uses TRBV4-3 and TRBJ2-5, with TRBD2 matching over 11 bases. This CDR3 contains 20 residues. Unmatched junction bases numbered 17, after V lost 0 bases and J lost 5 bases. Germline CDR1 and CDR2: LGHNA and YSLEER. CDR3 amino acids: CASSQDLPGTSGRMAETQYF. The CDR3 region has the DNA TGCGCCAGCAGCCAAGATTTGCCCGGGACTAGCGGTCGTATGGCGGAGACCCAGTACTTC.

This clonotype showed up just a few times. J is TRBJ2-1 and V is TRBV4-1, with unresolved D. CDR3 length equals 14 residues. The V end lost 8 bases, the J end lost 6 bases, and 17 bases lay between the germline ends. The germline V gene has CDR1 MGHRA and CDR2 YSYEKL. In DNA form, the CDR3 reads TGCGCCAGCTCGCACCTCGACATGGGCAATGAGCAGTTCTTC. It encodes CASSHLDMGNEQFF.